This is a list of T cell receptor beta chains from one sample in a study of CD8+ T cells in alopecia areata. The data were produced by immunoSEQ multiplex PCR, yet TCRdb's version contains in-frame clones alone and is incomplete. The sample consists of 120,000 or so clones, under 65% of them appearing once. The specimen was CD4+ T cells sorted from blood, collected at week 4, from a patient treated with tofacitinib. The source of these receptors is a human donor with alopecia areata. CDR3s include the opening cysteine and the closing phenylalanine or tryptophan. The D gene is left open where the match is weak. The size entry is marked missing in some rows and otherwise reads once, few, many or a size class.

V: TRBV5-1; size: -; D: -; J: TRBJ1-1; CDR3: CASSLSSGLNTEAFF; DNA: TGCGCCAGCAGCTTGTCCTCAGGGTTGAACACTGAAGCTTTCTTT
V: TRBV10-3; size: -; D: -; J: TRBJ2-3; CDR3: CAISRQEGTQYF; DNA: TGTGCCATCAGCCGACAGGAGGGTACGCAGTATTTT
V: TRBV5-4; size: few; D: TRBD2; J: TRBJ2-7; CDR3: CASSFWTSSLYEQYF; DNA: TGTGCCAGCAGCTTTTGGACTAGCTCTCTCTACGAGCAGTACTTC
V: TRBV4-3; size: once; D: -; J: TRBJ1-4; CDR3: CASSQDPRTEKLFF; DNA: TGCGCCAGCAGCCAAGATCCCCGCACTGAAAAACTGTTTTTT
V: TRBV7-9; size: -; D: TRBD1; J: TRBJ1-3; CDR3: CASSQTGPLSGNTIYF; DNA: TGTGCCAGCAGCCAGACAGGGCCCCTCTCTGGAAACACCATATATTTT
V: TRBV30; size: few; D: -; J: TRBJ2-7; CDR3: CAWSVQEAYEQYF; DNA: TGTGCCTGGAGTGTACAGGAAGCCTACGAGCAGTACTTC
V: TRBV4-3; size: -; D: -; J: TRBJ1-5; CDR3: CASSQDDRQPQHF; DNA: TGCGCCAGCAGCCAAGACGATAGACAGCCCCAGCATTTT
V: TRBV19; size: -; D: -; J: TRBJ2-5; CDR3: CASSIGLALGGRETQYF; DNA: TGTGCCAGTAGTATTGGACTCGCCCTCGGAGGTAGGGAGACCCAGTACTTC
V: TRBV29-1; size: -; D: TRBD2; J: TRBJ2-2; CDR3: CSVVVSGRAGELFF; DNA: TGCAGCGTTGTAGTTAGCGGGAGAGCCGGGGAGCTGTTTTTT
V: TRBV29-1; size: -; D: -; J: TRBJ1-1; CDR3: CSVEAEPNTEAFF; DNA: TGCAGCGTTGAAGCCGAGCCGAACACTGAAGCTTTCTTT
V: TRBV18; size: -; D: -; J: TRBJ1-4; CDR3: CASSPDGSNEKLFF; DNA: TGTGCCAGCTCACCAGACGGTAGCAATGAAAAACTGTTTTTT
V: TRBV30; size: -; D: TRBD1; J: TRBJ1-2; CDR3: CAWDDRDAGYTF; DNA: TGTGCCTGGGACGACAGGGATGCTGGCTACACCTTC
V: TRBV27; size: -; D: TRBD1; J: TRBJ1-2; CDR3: CASRYRGTSYGYTF; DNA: TGTGCCAGCAGATACAGGGGAACCTCCTATGGCTACACCTTC
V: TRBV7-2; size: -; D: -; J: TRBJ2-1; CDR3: CASSSDTGMYNEQFF; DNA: TGTGCCAGCAGCTCTGACACAGGGATGTACAATGAGCAGTTCTTC
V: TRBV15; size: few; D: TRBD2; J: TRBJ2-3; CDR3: CATSRVGGGRVTDTQYF; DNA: TGTGCCACCAGCAGAGTAGGCGGGGGGCGCGTCACAGATACGCAGTATTTT
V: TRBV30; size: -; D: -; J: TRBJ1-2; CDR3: CACYRTSLLTNYGYTF; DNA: TGTGCCTGCTATCGGACCAGCCTCCTCACTAACTATGGCTACACCTTC
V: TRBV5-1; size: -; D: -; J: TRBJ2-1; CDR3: CASSLSNEQFF; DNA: TGCGCCAGCAGCTTGAGCAATGAGCAGTTCTTC
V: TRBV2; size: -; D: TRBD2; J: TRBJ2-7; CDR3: CASSAHRTSGRSPYEQYF; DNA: TGTGCCAGCAGTGCCCACAGGACTAGCGGGAGGTCCCCCTACGAGCAGTACTTC
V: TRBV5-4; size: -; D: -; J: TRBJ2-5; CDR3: CASSLARETQYF; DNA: TGTGCCAGCAGCTTGGCCAGGGAGACCCAGTACTTC
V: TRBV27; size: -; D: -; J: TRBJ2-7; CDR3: CASSHREDVEQYF; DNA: TGTGCCAGCAGTCACAGGGAGGACGTCGAGCAGTACTTC
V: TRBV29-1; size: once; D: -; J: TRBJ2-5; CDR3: CSVVAYQETQYF; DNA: TGCAGCGTTGTTGCCTACCAAGAGACCCAGTACTTC
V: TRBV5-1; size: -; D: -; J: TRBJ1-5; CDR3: CASSPGHPNQPQHF; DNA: TGCGCCAGCAGCCCCGGACACCCAAATCAGCCCCAGCATTTT
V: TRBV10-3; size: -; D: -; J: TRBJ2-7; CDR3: CAISESGREEQYF; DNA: TGTGCCATCAGTGAGTCGGGCAGGGAGGAACAGTACTTC
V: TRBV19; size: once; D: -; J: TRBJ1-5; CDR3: CASSATGKNQPQHF; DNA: TGTGCCAGTAGTGCCACAGGGAAGAATCAGCCCCAGCATTTT